The clone carrying this T cell receptor (beta chain) turned up a few times. Its antigen remains unidentified. This record belongs to a study of cytomegalovirus exposure and HLA in healthy donors. As for the study in general: Approximately 81% of around 400 genotyped donors fell in the Caucasian-associated ancestry cluster.

Germline values: CDR1 MNHEY, CDR2 SMNVEV (reference sequence). The CDR3 is 13 amino acids. V shed 3 bases and J shed 6 bases, with 11 bases lying between them. The PCR made use of 60 Vbeta and 13 Jbeta primers. Using immunoSEQ multiplex PCR, the repertoire was profiled, and TCRdb retains in-frame clones only, with some absent. The sample contains fewer than 85,000 clones, around 65% of which appear only once. Each of the donors was a healthy bone marrow donor. Study conclusions and caveats: Presence/absence analysis assumed near-uniform sequencing depth across donors. Later analysis associated a missense DCLRE1C variant with TCR beta V- and J-gene trimming.

This receptor was obtained from a man between 60 and 75 years old in good health and CMV-seropositive. The genes are TRBV27 and TRBJ1-2, with a tentative D call TRBD1 (6 bases). Sequencing was done on a sample of PBMCs. Written as DNA, the CDR3 is TGTGCCAGCAGTTTTGGCAGGACAGATGGCTACACCTTC. This codes for CASSFGRTDGYTF.